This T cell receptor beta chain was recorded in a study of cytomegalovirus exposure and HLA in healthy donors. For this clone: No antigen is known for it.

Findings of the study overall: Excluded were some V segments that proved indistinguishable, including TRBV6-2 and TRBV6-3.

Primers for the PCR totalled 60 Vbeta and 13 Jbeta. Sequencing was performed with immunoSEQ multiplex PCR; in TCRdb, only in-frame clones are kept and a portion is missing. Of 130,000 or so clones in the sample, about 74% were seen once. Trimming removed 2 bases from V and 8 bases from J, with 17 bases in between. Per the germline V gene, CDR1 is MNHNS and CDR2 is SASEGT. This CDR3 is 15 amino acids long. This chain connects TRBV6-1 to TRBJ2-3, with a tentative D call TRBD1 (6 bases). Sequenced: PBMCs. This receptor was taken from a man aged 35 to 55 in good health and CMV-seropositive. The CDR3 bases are TGTGCCAGCAGTGAACCCCCGGGGCGAGGGGGTACGCAGTATTTT. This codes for CASSEPPGRGGTQYF.